This T cell receptor (beta chain) originates from a study of beta chain features in type 1 diabetes. One heparinised draw of blood, averaging roughly 110 mL, came from each donor. Sorting produced populations that all topped 95% purity. Study results and limitations: Type 1 diabetes patients had fewer VDJ junction insertions and more deletions.

Reverse transcribing all isolated RNA meant expressed TCRB transcripts were sequenced. Naive, central memory and regulatory T cell samples yielded around 3.9 million reads on average. Method: immunoSEQ multiplex PCR; TCRdb's copy keeps in-frame clones and lacks some. Among fewer than 400,000 clones listed, around 8% were seen once. Germline CDR1 reads MNHNY; CDR2 reads SVGAGI (reference sequence). This CDR3 has 13 residues. Trimming shortened V by 6 bases and J by 5 bases, and 13 bases separated the two germline ends. This clone was seen only a few times. Its specificity is unknown. Source material: central memory CD4+ T cells from blood. The source is a woman between 18 and 29 years old in good health. The V call is TRBV6-6, the J call TRBJ1-2; D not certain. The CDR3 DNA reads TGTGCCAGCAGCCTAGACGGCTGGTATGGCTACACCTTC. Encoded protein: CASSLDGWYGYTF.